This entry lists 6 T cell receptor beta chains sequenced from one sample in a study of blood T cell repertoires in COVID-19. Only in-frame clones appear in the TCRdb table, and some are missing; sequencing was by immunoSEQ multiplex PCR. The sample shows approximately 100,000 clones, about 83% of them seen only once. The sequencing input was peripheral blood. These receptors all come from a human donor in a cohort sampled during active COVID-19.

The chain joins TRBV6-1 to TRBJ2-3, with TRBD2 matching over 14 bases. J gave up 0 bases and V 4 bases, and 3 bases lay outside the gene matches. Germline CDR1 reads MNHNS; CDR2 reads SASEGT. This CDR3 has 17 amino acids. The CDR3, as DNA: TGTGCCAGCAGTGGGACTAGCGGGGGGCTTAGCACAGATACGCAGTATTTT. Protein sequence: CASSGTSGGLSTDTQYF.

This sequence joins TRBV6-5 and TRBJ2-7; 8 bases agree with TRBD1. This CDR3 is 15 amino acids long. Germline V gives CDR1 MNHEY, CDR2 SVGAGI. The trim removed 4 bases at V and 3 bases at J, leaving 8 bases unmatched. CDR3 DNA: TGTGCCAGCAGTTCTTCCGGACAGGGCCACTACGAGCAGTACTTC. Protein sequence: CASSSSGQGHYEQYF.

The sample holds one count of this clone. The chain couples TRBV7-2 to TRBJ2-1; maybe TRBD2 (5 bases). Trimming stripped 2 bases from V and 6 bases from J, with 20 bases between. The CDR3 sequence is 17 residues long. Germline loops: CDR1 SGHTA, CDR2 FQGNSA. The CDR3 DNA sequence: TGTGCCAGCAGCTTAAGCTCTCTGGGATACGAGGGCAATGAGCAGTTCTTC. Translated: CASSLSSLGYEGNEQFF.

J is TRBJ2-7 and V is TRBV4-3, with TRBD2 identical over 13 bases. The ends lost 8 bases at V and 2 bases at J; junction bases unmatched: 6. The germline V gene has CDR1 LGHNA and CDR2 YSLEER. This CDR3 spans 15 amino acids. The CDR3 is CASSSGLAGAYEQYF. CDR3 DNA: TGCGCCAGCTCCTCCGGACTAGCGGGAGCCTACGAGCAGTACTTC.

The rearrangement links TRBV24-1 to TRBJ2-1, with TRBD1 matching over 9 bases. J was trimmed by 5 bases and V by 4 bases; bases with no gene match: 5. There are 15 residues in the CDR3. Germline V gene sequence: CDR1 KGHDR, CDR2 SFDVKD. This chain's CDR3 is CATSEHRTGDNEQFF. The CDR3, as DNA: TGTGCCACCAGTGAGCATCGGACAGGGGACAATGAGCAGTTCTTC.

J is TRBJ2-7 and V is TRBV18; 7 bases fit TRBD2. V lost 5 bases and J lost 0; bases outside the gene matches: 7. Germline loops: CDR1 KGHSH, CDR2 LQKENI. This CDR3 has 15 amino acids. DNA for the CDR3: TGTGCCAGCTCAGGGGGGGTCCCGAGCTCCTACGAGCAGTACTTC. It yields the protein CASSGGVPSSYEQYF.